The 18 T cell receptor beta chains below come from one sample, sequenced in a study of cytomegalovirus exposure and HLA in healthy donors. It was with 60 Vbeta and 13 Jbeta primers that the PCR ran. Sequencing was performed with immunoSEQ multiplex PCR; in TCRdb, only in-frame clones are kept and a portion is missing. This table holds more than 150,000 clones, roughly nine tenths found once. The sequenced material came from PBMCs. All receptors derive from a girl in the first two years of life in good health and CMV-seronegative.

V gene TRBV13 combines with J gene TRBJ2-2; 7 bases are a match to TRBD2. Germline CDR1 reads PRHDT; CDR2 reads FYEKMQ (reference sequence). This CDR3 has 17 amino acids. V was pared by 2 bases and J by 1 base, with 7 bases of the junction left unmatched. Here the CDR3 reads CASSLLQAGRNTGELFF. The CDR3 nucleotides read TGTGCCAGCAGCTTATTACAAGCGGGACGGAACACCGGGGAGCTGTTTTTT. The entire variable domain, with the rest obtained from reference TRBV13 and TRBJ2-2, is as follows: AAGVIQSPRHLIKEKRETATLKCYPIPRHDTVYWYQQGPGQDPQFLISFYEKMQSDKGSIPDRFSAQQFSDYHSELNMSSLELGDSALYFCASSLLQAGRNTGELFFGEGSRLTVL.

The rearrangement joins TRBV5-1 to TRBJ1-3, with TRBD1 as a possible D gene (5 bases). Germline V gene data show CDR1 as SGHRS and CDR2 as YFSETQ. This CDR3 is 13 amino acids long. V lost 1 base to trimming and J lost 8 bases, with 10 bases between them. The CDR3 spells CASSLQPGDTIYF. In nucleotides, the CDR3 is TGCGCCAGCAGCTTGCAACCGGGGGACACCATATATTTT.

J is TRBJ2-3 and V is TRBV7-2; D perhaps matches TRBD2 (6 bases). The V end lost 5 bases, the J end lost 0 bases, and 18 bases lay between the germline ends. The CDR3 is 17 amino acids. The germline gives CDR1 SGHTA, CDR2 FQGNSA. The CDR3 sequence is CASSPRLVYTSTDTQYF. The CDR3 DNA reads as TGTGCCAGCAGCCCCCGACTAGTCTATACTAGCACAGATACGCAGTATTTT.

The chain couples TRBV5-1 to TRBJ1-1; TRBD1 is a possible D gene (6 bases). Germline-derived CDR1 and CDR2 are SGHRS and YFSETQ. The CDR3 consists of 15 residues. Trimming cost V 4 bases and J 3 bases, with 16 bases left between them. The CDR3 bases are TGCGCCAGCAGCACGAACGGCAGGGGAGACACTGAAGCTTTCTTT. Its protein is CASSTNGRGDTEAFF.

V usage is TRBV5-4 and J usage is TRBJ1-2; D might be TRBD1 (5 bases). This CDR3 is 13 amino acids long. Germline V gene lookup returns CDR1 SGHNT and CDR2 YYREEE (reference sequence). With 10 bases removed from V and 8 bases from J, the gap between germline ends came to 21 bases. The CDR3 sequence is CAGKTAPSEGYTF. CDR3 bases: TGTGCCGGAAAGACAGCCCCAAGTGAGGGCTACACCTTC.

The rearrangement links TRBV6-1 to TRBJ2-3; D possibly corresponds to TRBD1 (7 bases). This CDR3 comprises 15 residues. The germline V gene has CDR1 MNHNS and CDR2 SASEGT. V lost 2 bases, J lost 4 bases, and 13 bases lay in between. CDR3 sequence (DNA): TGTGCCAGCAGTGAATACAGGGGCGGGGCAGATACGCAGTATTTT. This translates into CASSEYRGGADTQYF.

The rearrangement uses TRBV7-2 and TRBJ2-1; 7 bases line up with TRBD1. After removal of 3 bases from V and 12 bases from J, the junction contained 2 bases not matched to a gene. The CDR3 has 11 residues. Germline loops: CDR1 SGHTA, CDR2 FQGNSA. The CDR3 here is CASSFDRVQFF. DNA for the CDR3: TGTGCCAGCAGCTTCGACAGGGTGCAGTTCTTC. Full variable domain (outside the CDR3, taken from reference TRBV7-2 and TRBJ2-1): GAGVSQSPSNKVTEKGKDVELRCDPISGHTALYWYRQSLGQGLEFLIYFQGNSAPDKSGLPSDRFSAERTGGSVSTLTIQRTQQEDSAVYLCASSFDRVQFFGPGTRLTVL.

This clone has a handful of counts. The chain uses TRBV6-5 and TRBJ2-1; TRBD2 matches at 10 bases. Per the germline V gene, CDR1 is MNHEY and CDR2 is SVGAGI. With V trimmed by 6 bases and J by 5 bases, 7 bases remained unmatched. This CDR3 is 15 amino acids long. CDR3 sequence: CASRKPGLANNEQFF. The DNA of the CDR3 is TGTGCCAGCAGGAAACCGGGACTAGCGAACAATGAGCAGTTCTTC.

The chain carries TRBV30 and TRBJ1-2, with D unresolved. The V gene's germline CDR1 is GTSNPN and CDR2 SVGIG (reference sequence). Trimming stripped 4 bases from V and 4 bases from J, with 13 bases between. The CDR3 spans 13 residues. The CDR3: CAWNIDGLYGYTF. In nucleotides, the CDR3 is TGTGCCTGGAACATCGACGGACTCTATGGCTACACCTTC.

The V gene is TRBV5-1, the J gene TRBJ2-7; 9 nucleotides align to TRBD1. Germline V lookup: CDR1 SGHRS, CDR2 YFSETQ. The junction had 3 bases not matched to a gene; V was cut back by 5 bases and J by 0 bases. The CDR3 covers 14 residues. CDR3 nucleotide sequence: TGCGCCAGCAGGACAGGGGGTAACTCCTACGAGCAGTACTTC. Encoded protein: CASRTGGNSYEQYF.

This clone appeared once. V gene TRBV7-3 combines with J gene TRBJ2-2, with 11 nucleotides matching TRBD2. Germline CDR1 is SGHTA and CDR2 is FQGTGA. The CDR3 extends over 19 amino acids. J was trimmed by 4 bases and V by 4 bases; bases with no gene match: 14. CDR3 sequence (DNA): TGTGCCAGCAGCTCCTATCCTATAGCGGGAGGGCCAGGCACCGGGGAGCTGTTTTTT. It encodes CASSSYPIAGGPGTGELFF.

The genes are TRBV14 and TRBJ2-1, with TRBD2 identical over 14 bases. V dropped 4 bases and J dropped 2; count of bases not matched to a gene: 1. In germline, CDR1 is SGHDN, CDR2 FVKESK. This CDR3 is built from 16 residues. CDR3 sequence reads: CASSRGLAGAYNEQFF. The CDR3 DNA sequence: TGTGCCAGCAGCCGGGGACTAGCGGGGGCCTACAATGAGCAGTTCTTC.

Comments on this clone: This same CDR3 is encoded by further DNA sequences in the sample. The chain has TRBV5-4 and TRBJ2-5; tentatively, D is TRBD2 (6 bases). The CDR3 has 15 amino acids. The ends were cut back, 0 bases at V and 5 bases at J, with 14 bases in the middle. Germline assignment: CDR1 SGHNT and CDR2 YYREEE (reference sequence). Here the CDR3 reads CASSLVAGGGETQYF. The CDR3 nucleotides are TGTGCCAGCAGCTTGGTCGCAGGTGGGGGGGAGACCCAGTACTTC.

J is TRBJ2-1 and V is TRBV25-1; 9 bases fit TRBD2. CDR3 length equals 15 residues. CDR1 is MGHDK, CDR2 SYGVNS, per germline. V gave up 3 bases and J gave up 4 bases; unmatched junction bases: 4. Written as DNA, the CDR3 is TGTGCCAGCAGTGAGGGTGCGGGAGGGTACAATGAGCAGTTCTTC. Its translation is CASSEGAGGYNEQFF. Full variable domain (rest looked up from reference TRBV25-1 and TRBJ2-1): EADIYQTPRYLVIGTGKKITLECSQTMGHDKMYWYQQDPGMELHLIHYSYGVNSTEKGDLSSESTVSRIRTEHFPLTLESARPSHTSQYLCASSEGAGGYNEQFFGPGTRLTVL.

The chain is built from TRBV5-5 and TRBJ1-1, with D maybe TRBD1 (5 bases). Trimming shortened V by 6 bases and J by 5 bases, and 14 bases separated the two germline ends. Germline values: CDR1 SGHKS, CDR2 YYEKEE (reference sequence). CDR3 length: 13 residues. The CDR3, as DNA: TGTGCCAGCACACCTGGGGGGGGAACTGAAGCTTTCTTT. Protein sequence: CASTPGGGTEAFF.

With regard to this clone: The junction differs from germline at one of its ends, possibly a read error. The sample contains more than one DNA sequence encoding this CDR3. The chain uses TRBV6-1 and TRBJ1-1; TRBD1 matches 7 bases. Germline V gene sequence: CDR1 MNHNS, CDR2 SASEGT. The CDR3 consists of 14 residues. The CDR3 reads CASREDRVNTEAFF. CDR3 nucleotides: TGTGCCAGCAGGGAAGACAGGGTCAACACTGAAGCCTTCTTT.

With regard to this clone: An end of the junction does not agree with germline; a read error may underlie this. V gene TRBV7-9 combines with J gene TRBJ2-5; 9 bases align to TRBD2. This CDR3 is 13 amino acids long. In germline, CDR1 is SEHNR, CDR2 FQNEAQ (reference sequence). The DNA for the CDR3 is TGTTCCAGCAGCTTAGATGGCGGGAGGGCCCAGTACTTC. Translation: CSSSLDGGRAQYF.

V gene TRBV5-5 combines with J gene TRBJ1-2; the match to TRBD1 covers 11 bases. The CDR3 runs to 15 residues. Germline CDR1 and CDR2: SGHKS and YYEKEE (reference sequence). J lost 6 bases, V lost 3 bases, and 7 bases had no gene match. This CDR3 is CASSSWGTGGNGYTF. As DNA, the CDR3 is TGTGCCAGCAGCTCCTGGGGGACAGGGGGAAATGGCTACACCTTC.